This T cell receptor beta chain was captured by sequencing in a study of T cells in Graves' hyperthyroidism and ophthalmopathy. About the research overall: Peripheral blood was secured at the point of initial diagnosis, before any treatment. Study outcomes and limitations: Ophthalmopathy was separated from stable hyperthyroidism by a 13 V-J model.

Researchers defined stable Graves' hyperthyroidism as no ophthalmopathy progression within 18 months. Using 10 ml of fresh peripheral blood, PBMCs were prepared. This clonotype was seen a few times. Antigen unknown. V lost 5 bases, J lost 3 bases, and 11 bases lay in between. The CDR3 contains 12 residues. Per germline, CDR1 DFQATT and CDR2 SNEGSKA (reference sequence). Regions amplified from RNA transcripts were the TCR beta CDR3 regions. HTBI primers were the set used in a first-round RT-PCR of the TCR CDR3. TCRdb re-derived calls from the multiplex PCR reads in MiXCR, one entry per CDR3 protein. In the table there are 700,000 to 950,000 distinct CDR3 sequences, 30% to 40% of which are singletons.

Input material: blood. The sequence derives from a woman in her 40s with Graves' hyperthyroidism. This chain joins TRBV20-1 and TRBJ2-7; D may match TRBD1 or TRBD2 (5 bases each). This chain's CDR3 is CSAPVGDYEQYF. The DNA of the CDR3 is TGCAGTGCTCCCGTGGGGGACTACGAGCAGTACTTC.